These T cell receptor beta chains were read from a single sample in a study of cytomegalovirus exposure and HLA in healthy donors. Repertoires were generated with immunoSEQ multiplex PCR, while TCRdb's copy carries only in-frame clones and drops some. Seen here are over 100,000 clones, nearly 90% observed once, and the top ten hold roughly 1.2%. Sample: PBMCs. The origin of the receptors is a woman between 18 and 29 years old in good health and CMV-seronegative. CDR3s include the opening cysteine and the closing phenylalanine or tryptophan. D genes are given only for firm matches. Size values are once, few and many counts, or a class for expanded clones, and some rows have none.

j_gene: TRBJ2-5; d_gene: .; abundance: .; v_gene: TRBV18; CDR3nt: TGTGCCAGCTCACCGCGTCCTTTGAATAGCATCCAAGAGACCCAGTACTTC; CDR3aa: CASSPRPLNSIQETQYF
j_gene: TRBJ1-2; d_gene: .; abundance: .; v_gene: TRBV6-1; CDR3nt: TGTGCCAGCACCGAGGGGGGGGCGATTGACGGCTACACCTTC; CDR3aa: CASTEGGAIDGYTF
j_gene: TRBJ2-7; d_gene: TRBD1; abundance: .; v_gene: TRBV27; CDR3nt: TGTGCCAGCAGCAGATACGGGGGACAGGGGGTGTTTCGCTCCTACGAGCAGTACTTC; CDR3aa: CASSRYGGQGVFRSYEQYF
j_gene: TRBJ2-3; d_gene: TRBD2; abundance: once; v_gene: TRBV19; CDR3nt: TGTGCCAGTAACCTCGGGCCCAGCGGGGGGGCCGCAGATACGCAGTATTTT; CDR3aa: CASNLGPSGGAADTQYF
j_gene: TRBJ2-2; d_gene: TRBD2; abundance: .; v_gene: TRBV9; CDR3nt: TGTGCCAGCAGCCTAGCGGGGGGAAACACCGGGGAGCTGTTTTTT; CDR3aa: CASSLAGGNTGELFF
j_gene: TRBJ2-5; d_gene: TRBD2; abundance: .; v_gene: TRBV7-6; CDR3nt: TGTGCCAGCAGATCATTAGCGGGGGGGAAACAAGAGACCCAGTACTTC; CDR3aa: CASRSLAGGKQETQYF
j_gene: TRBJ1-2; d_gene: .; abundance: .; v_gene: TRBV4-1; CDR3nt: TGCGCCAGCAGTTCCGACTTTTTTAACTATGGCTACACCTTC; CDR3aa: CASSSDFFNYGYTF
j_gene: TRBJ1-6; d_gene: TRBD1; abundance: .; v_gene: TRBV25-1; CDR3nt: TGTGCCAGCAGCCGGGACAGGGGTGATTCACCCCTCCACTTT; CDR3aa: CASSRDRGDSPLHF
j_gene: TRBJ2-7; d_gene: .; abundance: .; v_gene: TRBV5-1; CDR3nt: TGCGCCAGCAGCTTGAACTCGCGGACATTCTACGAGCAGTACTTC; CDR3aa: CASSLNSRTFYEQYF
j_gene: TRBJ2-7; d_gene: TRBD1; abundance: .; v_gene: TRBV11-1; CDR3nt: TGTGCCAGCAGCTTAGCTCCGGGACAGCAAACTTACGAGCAGTACTTC; CDR3aa: CASSLAPGQQTYEQYF
j_gene: TRBJ1-2; d_gene: .; abundance: .; v_gene: TRBV29-1; CDR3nt: TGCAGCGTTGAATTTTTGCCCACGGGAGGCTACACCTTC; CDR3aa: CSVEFLPTGGYTF
j_gene: TRBJ1-2; d_gene: .; abundance: .; v_gene: TRBV21-1; CDR3nt: TGTGCCAGCAGCAAACTGGACATTGCTGGCTACACCTTC; CDR3aa: CASSKLDIAGYTF
j_gene: TRBJ1-1; d_gene: TRBD1; abundance: once; v_gene: TRBV9; CDR3nt: TGTGCCAGCAGCCTAGAGACAGGGATGAACACTGAAGCTTTCTTT; CDR3aa: CASSLETGMNTEAFF
j_gene: TRBJ1-5; d_gene: TRBD1; abundance: .; v_gene: TRBV2; CDR3nt: TGTGCCAGCAGTGAAGGGGGACAGGGCGGCGGTGGTGGTCAGCCCCAGCATTTT; CDR3aa: CASSEGGQGGGGGQPQHF
j_gene: TRBJ1-6; d_gene: TRBD1; abundance: .; v_gene: TRBV28; CDR3nt: TGTGCCAGCAGTTTCCCCGGACAGGGAGGTCACTCACCCCTCCACTTT; CDR3aa: CASSFPGQGGHSPLHF
j_gene: TRBJ2-7; d_gene: TRBD1; abundance: .; v_gene: TRBV4-2; CDR3nt: TGTGCCAGCAGCCAGGGACAGAGAACGTACGAGCAGTACTTC; CDR3aa: CASSQGQRTYEQYF
j_gene: TRBJ2-1; d_gene: TRBD1; abundance: .; v_gene: TRBV7-9; CDR3nt: TGTGCCAGCAGCCCCCCATACCGGTCGGGACAGGGGGAGTTCTTC; CDR3aa: CASSPPYRSGQGEFF
j_gene: TRBJ1-2; d_gene: .; abundance: .; v_gene: TRBV2; CDR3nt: TGTGCCAGCAGTGTTGGAGGGATCGGTAATGGCTACACCTTC; CDR3aa: CASSVGGIGNGYTF
j_gene: TRBJ1-3; d_gene: .; abundance: .; v_gene: TRBV5-1; CDR3nt: TGCGCCAGCAGCTTGGGGACAGCTAGTACCTTCTCTGGAAACACCATATATTTT; CDR3aa: CASSLGTASTFSGNTIYF
j_gene: TRBJ1-3; d_gene: .; abundance: .; v_gene: TRBV18; CDR3nt: TGTGCCAGCTCACCATACGACACCTCCTCTGGAAACACCATATATTTT; CDR3aa: CASSPYDTSSGNTIYF
j_gene: TRBJ2-2; d_gene: .; abundance: once; v_gene: TRBV13; CDR3nt: TGTGCCAGCAGCCAAGGCGGGGATAGTATCAACACCGGGGAGCTGTTTTTT; CDR3aa: CASSQGGDSINTGELFF
j_gene: TRBJ1-1; d_gene: .; abundance: .; v_gene: TRBV25-1; CDR3nt: TGTGCCAGCAGTGAACGGGCGGGGAACACTGAAGCTTTCTTT; CDR3aa: CASSERAGNTEAFF
j_gene: TRBJ1-2; d_gene: .; abundance: once; v_gene: TRBV7-8; CDR3nt: TGTGCCAGCGGAGATAACTATGGCTACACCTTC; CDR3aa: CASGDNYGYTF
j_gene: TRBJ2-1; d_gene: .; abundance: .; v_gene: TRBV9; CDR3nt: TGTGCCAGCAGCGTAGACCCGAAAGTCCCGGGTTCCTACAATGAGCAGTTCTTC; CDR3aa: CASSVDPKVPGSYNEQFF
j_gene: TRBJ2-3; d_gene: TRBD2; abundance: .; v_gene: TRBV6-4; CDR3nt: TGTGCCAGCAGCGGGGGGGCCACAGATACGCAGTATTTT; CDR3aa: CASSGGATDTQYF
j_gene: TRBJ1-1; d_gene: .; abundance: .; v_gene: TRBV19; CDR3nt: TGTGCCAGTAGTATCGGGGTTCGACAGAACACTGAAGCTTTCTTT; CDR3aa: CASSIGVRQNTEAFF
j_gene: TRBJ1-1; d_gene: .; abundance: .; v_gene: TRBV6-5; CDR3nt: TGTGCCAGCAGCCGCGGACACCTGAACACTGAAGCTTTCTTT; CDR3aa: CASSRGHLNTEAFF
j_gene: TRBJ2-2; d_gene: .; abundance: many; v_gene: TRBV4-1; CDR3nt: TGCGCCAGCAGCCAAGGTTGGCGCGGGACCGGGGAGCTGTTTTTT; CDR3aa: CASSQGWRGTGELFF
j_gene: TRBJ1-6; d_gene: .; abundance: once; v_gene: TRBV6-5; CDR3nt: TGTGCCAGCAGTAAGGGGTCACATTCACCCCTCCACTTT; CDR3aa: CASSKGSHSPLHF
j_gene: TRBJ1-3; d_gene: TRBD1; abundance: .; v_gene: TRBV6-5; CDR3nt: TGTGCCAGCAGTACACCGGACAGGGGAGGCGACACCATATATTTT; CDR3aa: CASSTPDRGGDTIYF
j_gene: TRBJ2-7; d_gene: .; abundance: .; v_gene: TRBV9; CDR3nt: TGTGCCAGCAGCCCCCTGGGAGGTGTCGGCGAGCAGTACTTC; CDR3aa: CASSPLGGVGEQYF
j_gene: TRBJ2-3; d_gene: .; abundance: .; v_gene: TRBV13; CDR3nt: TGTGCCAGCAGCTTTAGAAGAGGGCGGGCAGATACGCAGTATTTT; CDR3aa: CASSFRRGRADTQYF
j_gene: TRBJ1-2; d_gene: TRBD1; abundance: .; v_gene: TRBV13; CDR3nt: TGTGCCAGCAGCAAGACGGACAGGGATCCATATGGCTACACCTTC; CDR3aa: CASSKTDRDPYGYTF
j_gene: TRBJ1-1; d_gene: .; abundance: .; v_gene: TRBV15; CDR3nt: TGTGCCACCAGCAGAGAACGATCGTCCGGGACAATAGCTTTCTTT; CDR3aa: CATSRERSSGTIAFF
j_gene: TRBJ2-2; d_gene: .; abundance: .; v_gene: TRBV11-3; CDR3nt: TGTGCCAGCAGCTTAGGATCGGACACCGGGGAGCTGTTTTTT; CDR3aa: CASSLGSDTGELFF
j_gene: TRBJ2-7; d_gene: .; abundance: .; v_gene: TRBV6-5; CDR3nt: TGTGCCAGCAGTTCCAACAGGGGAGGACGATCGGAGCAGTACTTC; CDR3aa: CASSSNRGGRSEQYF
j_gene: TRBJ2-1; d_gene: .; abundance: .; v_gene: TRBV7-3; CDR3nt: TGTGCCAGCAGTAAGACTCCCGGGTCCTACAATGAGCAGTTCTTC; CDR3aa: CASSKTPGSYNEQFF
j_gene: TRBJ1-4; d_gene: .; abundance: .; v_gene: TRBV5-1; CDR3nt: TGCGCCAGCAGCCCGAGGGGGGGAGAAAAACTGTTTTTT; CDR3aa: CASSPRGGEKLFF
j_gene: TRBJ1-4; d_gene: .; abundance: .; v_gene: TRBV7-9; CDR3nt: TGTGCCAGCAGCGCTACAGGGAGTGACGAAAAACTGTTTTTT; CDR3aa: CASSATGSDEKLFF
j_gene: TRBJ2-1; d_gene: .; abundance: .; v_gene: TRBV2; CDR3nt: TGTGCCAGCACTGAGGAGGCCTACAATGAGCAGTTCTTC; CDR3aa: CASTEEAYNEQFF
j_gene: TRBJ2-1; d_gene: .; abundance: .; v_gene: TRBV7-9; CDR3nt: TGTGCCAGCAGGGGGTCAGGGCTTCTAAGCTCCTACAATGAGCAGTTCTTC; CDR3aa: CASRGSGLLSSYNEQFF
j_gene: TRBJ1-2; d_gene: .; abundance: .; v_gene: TRBV11-2; CDR3nt: TGTGCCAGCAGCTTAGGAATGGCGGTTGGCTACACCTTC; CDR3aa: CASSLGMAVGYTF
j_gene: TRBJ2-5; d_gene: TRBD2; abundance: .; v_gene: TRBV7-9; CDR3nt: TGTGCCAGCAGCCTTAGCGGGGAAGAGACCCAGTACTTC; CDR3aa: CASSLSGEETQYF
j_gene: TRBJ1-2; d_gene: .; abundance: .; v_gene: TRBV7-9; CDR3nt: TGTGCCAGCAGCTTAAGTATGGGGGAGGCTAACTATGGCTACACCTTC; CDR3aa: CASSLSMGEANYGYTF